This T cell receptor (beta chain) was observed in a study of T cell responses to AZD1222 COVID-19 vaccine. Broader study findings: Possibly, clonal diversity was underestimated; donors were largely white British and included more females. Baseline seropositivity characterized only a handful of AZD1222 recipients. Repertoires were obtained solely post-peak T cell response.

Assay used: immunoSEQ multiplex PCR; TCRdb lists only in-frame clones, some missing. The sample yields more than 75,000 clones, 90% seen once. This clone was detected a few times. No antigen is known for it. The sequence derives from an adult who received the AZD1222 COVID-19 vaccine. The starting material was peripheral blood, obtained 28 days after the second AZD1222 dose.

The CDR3 nucleotides are TGTGCCAGCAGTTTAAGCAGGGCCCGTGGCTACACCTTC. It is translated as CASSLSRARGYTF. V gene TRBV12-3 or TRBV12-4 combines with J gene TRBJ1-2; perhaps TRBD1 as D (5 bases). With 2 bases removed from V and 7 bases from J, the gap between germline ends came to 11 bases. This CDR3 has 13 residues.